This TCR beta chain was sequenced in a study of T cells after posttransplantation cyclophosphamide. Assay: immunoSEQ multiplex PCR; the TCRdb copy retains only in-frame clones and omits some. The sample has about 27,000 clones, none seen only once. The CDR3 is made up of 12 amino acids. V lost 4 bases, J lost 6 bases, and 11 bases lay in between. CDR1 SGHTS and CDR2 YDEGEE come from the germline V gene. Cyclophosphamide on days +3 and +4 followed busulfan-fludarabine conditioning and a marrow graft. This clone was seen many times. The chain is built from TRBV5-8 and TRBJ2-7; a weak D match, TRBD2 (6 bases). The clonotype comes from a young adult male patient who received an allogeneic stem cell transplant from a related donor, was CMV-positive, and had no GVHD. Some T cells may trace back to the graft donor. The sample was PBMCs, taken after allogeneic stem cell transplant with posttransplant cyclophosphamide. The CDR3 sequence is CASSGREPEQYF. The CDR3 DNA is TGTGCCAGCAGCGGACGGGAGCCCGAGCAGTACTTC.